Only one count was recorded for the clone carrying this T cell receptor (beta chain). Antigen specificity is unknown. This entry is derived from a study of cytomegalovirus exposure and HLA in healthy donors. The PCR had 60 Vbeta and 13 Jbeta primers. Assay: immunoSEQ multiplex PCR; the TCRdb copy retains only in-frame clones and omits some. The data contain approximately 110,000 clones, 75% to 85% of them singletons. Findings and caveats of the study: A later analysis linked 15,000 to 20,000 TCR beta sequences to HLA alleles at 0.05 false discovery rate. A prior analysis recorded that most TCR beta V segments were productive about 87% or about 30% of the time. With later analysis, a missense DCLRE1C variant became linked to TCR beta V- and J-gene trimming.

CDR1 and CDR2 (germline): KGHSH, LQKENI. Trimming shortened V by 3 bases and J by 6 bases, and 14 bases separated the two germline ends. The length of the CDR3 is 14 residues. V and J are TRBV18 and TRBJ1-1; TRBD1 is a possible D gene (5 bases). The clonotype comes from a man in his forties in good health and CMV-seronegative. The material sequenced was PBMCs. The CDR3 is CASSPNLGGPEAFF. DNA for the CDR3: TGTGCCAGCTCACCCAATTTGGGGGGTCCTGAAGCTTTCTTT.